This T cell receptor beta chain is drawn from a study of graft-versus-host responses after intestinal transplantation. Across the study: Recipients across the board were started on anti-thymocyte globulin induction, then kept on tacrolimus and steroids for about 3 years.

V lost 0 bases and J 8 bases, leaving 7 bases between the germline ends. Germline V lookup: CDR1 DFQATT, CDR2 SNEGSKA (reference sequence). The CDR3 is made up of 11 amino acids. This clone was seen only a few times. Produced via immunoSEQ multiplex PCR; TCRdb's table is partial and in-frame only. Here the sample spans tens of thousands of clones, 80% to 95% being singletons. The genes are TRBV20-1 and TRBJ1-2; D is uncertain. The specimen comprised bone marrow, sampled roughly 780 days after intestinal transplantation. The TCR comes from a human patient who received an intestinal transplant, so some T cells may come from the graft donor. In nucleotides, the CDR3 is TGCAGTGCTAGAGACAGCGAAGGCTACACCTTC. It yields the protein CSARDSEGYTF.